Listed here is a single T cell receptor beta chain. Profiling relied on immunoSEQ multiplex PCR, and the TCRdb table lists in-frame clones only, not all of them. The profile covers approximately 41,000 clones, with 65% to 90% appearing a single time and less than 1.5% taken by the ten largest. The data stem from a study of STAT5B mutations in CD4+ large granular lymphocyte leukemia. Germline CDR1 reads SGHRS; CDR2 reads YFSETQ. The CDR3 contains 14 residues. V shed 4 bases and J 4 bases; nucleotides not matched to a gene: 5. This TCR was sampled from a human donor in good health. The rearrangement uses TRBV5-1 and TRBJ1-1; TRBD1 agrees at 9 bases. Sequencing was carried out using CD4+ T cells from blood buffy coats. The CDR3 DNA reads as TGCGCCAGCAGCAAGGACAGGGGCGGCACTGAAGCTTTCTTT. Translated: CASSKDRGGTEAFF. Together with reference TRBV5-1 and TRBJ1-1, the CDR3 gives the full variable domain: KAGVTQTPRYLIKTRGQQVTLSCSPISGHRSVSWYQQTPGQGLQFLFEYFSETQRNKGNFPGRFSGRQFSNSRSEMNVSTLELGDSALYLCASSKDRGGTEAFFGQGTRLTVV.